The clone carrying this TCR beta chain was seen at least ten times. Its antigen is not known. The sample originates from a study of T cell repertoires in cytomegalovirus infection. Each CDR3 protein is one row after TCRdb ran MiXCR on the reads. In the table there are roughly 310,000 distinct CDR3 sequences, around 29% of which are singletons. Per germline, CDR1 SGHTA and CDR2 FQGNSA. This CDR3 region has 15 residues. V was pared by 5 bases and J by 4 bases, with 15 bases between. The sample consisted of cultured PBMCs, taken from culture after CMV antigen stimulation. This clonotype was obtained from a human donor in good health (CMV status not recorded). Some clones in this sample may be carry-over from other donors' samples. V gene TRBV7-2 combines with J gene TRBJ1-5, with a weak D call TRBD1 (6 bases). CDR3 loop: CASSPGGAWNQPQHF. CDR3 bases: TGTGCCAGCAGCCCGGGGGGGGCTTGGAATCAGCCCCAGCATTTT.